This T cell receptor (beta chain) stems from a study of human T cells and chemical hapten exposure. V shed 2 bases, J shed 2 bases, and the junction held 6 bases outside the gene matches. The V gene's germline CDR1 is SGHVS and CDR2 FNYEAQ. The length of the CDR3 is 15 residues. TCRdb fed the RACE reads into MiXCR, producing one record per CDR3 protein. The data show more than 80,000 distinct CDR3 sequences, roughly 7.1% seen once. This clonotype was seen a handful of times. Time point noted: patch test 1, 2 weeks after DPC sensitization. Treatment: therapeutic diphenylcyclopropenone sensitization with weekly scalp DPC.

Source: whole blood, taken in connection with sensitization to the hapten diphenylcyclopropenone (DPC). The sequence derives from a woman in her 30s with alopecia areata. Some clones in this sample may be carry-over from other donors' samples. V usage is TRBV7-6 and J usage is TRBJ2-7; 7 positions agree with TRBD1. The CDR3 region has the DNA TGTGCCAGCAGCTTAATTGGGGACAGCACCTACGAGCAGTACTTC. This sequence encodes CASSLIGDSTYEQYF.